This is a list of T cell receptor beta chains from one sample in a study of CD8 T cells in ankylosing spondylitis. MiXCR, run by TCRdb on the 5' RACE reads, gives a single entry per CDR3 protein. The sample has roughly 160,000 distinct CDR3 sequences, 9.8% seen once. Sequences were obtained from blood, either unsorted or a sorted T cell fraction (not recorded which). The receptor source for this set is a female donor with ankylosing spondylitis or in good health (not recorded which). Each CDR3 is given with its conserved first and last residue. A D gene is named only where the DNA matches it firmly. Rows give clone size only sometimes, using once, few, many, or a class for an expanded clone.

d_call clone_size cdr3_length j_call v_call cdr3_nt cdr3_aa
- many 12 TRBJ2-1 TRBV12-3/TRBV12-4 TGTGCCAGCAGTTTACCTGGGAATGAGCAGTTCTTC CASSLPGNEQFF
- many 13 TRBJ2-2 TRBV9 TGTGCCAGCAGCGCTGGTGGGCGCGGGGAGCTGTTTTTT CASSAGGRGELFF
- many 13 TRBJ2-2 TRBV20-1 TGCAGTGCTAGAGATGGGAACACCGGGGAGCTGTTTTTT CSARDGNTGELFF
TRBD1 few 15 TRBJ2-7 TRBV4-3 TGCGCCAGCAGCCAAGACAGGGGACAGGGGTTAAGGCAGTACTTC CASSQDRGQGLRQYF
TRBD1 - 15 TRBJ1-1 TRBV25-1 TGTGCCAGCAGTGACCAACAGGGGTGGGACACTGAAGCTTTCTTT CASSDQQGWDTEAFF
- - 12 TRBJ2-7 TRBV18 TGTGCCAGCTCACAAAGGGTCTATGAGCAGTACTTC CASSQRVYEQYF
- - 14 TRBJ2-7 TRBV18 TGTGCCAGCTCACCACCGGGATTTTCCTACGAGCAGTACTTC CASSPPGFSYEQYF
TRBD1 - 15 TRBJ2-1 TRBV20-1 TGCAGTGCTAGCACTCCGGACAGGCTATACAATGAGCAGTTCTTC CSASTPDRLYNEQFF
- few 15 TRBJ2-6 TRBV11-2 TGTGCCAGCAGTGCCTCGGGTTCCGGGGCCAACGTCCTGACTTTC CASSASGSGANVLTF
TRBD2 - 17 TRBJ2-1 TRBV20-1 TGCAGTGCTAGAGATTCCCGGACTAGCGGGTCCTACAATGAGCAGTTCTTC CSARDSRTSGSYNEQFF
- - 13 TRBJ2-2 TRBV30 TGTGCCTGGGGAGACCCGAACACCGGGGAGCTGTTTTTT CAWGDPNTGELFF
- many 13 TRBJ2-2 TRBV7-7 TGTGCCAGCTCCGGACTCCTACACGGGGAGCTGTTTTTT CASSGLLHGELFF
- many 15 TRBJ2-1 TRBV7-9 TGTGCCAGCAGTCCCCGACAGGCAAAGGGCAATGAGCAGTTCTTC CASSPRQAKGNEQFF
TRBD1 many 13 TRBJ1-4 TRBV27 TGTGCCAGCAGTTATCGACAGGGGGCGCGGCTGTTTTTT CASSYRQGARLFF
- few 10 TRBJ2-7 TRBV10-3 TGCGCCTTCGGTTGCTACGAGCAGTACTTC CAFGCYEQYF
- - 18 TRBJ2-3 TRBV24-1 TGTGCCACCAGTGATCTACCCCCATTCGGCGGGGGCACAGATACGCAGTATTTT CATSDLPPFGGGTDTQYF
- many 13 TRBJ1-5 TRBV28 TGTGCCAGTCTAGATCTGGTTGATCAGCCCCAGCATTTT CASLDLVDQPQHF
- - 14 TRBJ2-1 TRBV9 TGTGCCAGCAGCCCAGGGGCCGGAGGCCGGGAGGAGTTCTTC CASSPGAGGREEFF
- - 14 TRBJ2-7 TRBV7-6 TGTGCCAGCAGCTCTCTAGGGGGGGTCTACGAGCAGTACTTC CASSSLGGVYEQYF
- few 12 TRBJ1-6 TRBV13 TGTGCCAGCAGCTTTAATAATTCACCCCTCCACTTT CASSFNNSPLHF
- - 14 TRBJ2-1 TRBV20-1 TGCAGTGCTAGGGGTGCGGGATACCACAATGAGCAGTTCTTC CSARGAGYHNEQFF
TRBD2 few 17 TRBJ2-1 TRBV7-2 TGTGCCAGCAGCTCAACCACTAGCGCCTCCTCCTACAATGAGCAGTTCTTC CASSSTTSASSYNEQFF
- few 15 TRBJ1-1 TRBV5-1 TGCGCCAGCAGCTTGGAAGTCCAGAGGAACACTGAAGCTTTCTTT CASSLEVQRNTEAFF
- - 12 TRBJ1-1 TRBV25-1 TGTGCCAGCAGTGAAGTCGGCAGTCAAGCTTTCTTT CASSEVGSQAFF
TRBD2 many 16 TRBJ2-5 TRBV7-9 TGTGCCAGCAGCTCTCCGACTAGCGGAGACCAAGAGACCCAGTACTTC CASSSPTSGDQETQYF
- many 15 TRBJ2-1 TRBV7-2 TGTGCCAGCAGCCCCGGGGGAGACTCCTACAATGAGCAGTTCTTC CASSPGGDSYNEQFF
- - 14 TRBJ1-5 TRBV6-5 TGTGCCAGCAGTTCCCCAGATAGCAATCAGCCCCAGCATTTT CASSSPDSNQPQHF
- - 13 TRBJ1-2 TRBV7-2 TGTGCCAGCAGCTGGGGGGCTAACTATGGCTACACCTTC CASSWGANYGYTF
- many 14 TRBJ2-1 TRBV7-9 TGTGCCAGCAGCTTAGAATCTACGGGGAATGAGCAGTTCTTC CASSLESTGNEQFF
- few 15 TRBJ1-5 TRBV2 TGTGCCAGCAGTGTACAAGAGTTGGCGGGTCAGCCCCAGCATTTT CASSVQELAGQPQHF
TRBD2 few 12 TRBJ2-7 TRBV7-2 TGTGCCAGTCGTGCTAGCGGCTACGAGCAGTACTTC CASRASGYEQYF
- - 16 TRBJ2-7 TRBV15 TGTGCCACCAGCAGGACCTACGGAGGGTTACCCTACGAGCAGTACTTC CATSRTYGGLPYEQYF
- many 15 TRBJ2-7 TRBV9 TGTGCCAGCAGCGAGGGCCGGGACTCCGCCTACGAGCAGTACTTC CASSEGRDSAYEQYF
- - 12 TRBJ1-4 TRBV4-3 TGCGCCAGCAGCCTATTAGGTGAAAAACTGTTTTTT CASSLLGEKLFF
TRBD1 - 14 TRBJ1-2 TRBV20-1 TGCAGTGCTAGAGAGGACAGGGGGAGATATGGCTACACCTTC CSAREDRGRYGYTF
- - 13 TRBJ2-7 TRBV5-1 TGCGCCAGCAGGGAAGGGCAGGGCTACGAGCAGTACTTC CASREGQGYEQYF
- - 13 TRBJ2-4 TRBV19 TGTGCCAGTAGTATGGGCCTAGCCTATTTTCAGTACTTC CASSMGLAYFQYF
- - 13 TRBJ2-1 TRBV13 TGTGCCAGCGGGAAGCGCCCCTACAATGAGCAGTTCTTC CASGKRPYNEQFF
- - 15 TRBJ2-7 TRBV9 TGTGCCAGCAGCCCTCGGGGAGAGGCATCCTACGAGCAGTACTTC CASSPRGEASYEQYF
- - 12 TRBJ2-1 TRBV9 TGTGCCAGCGGGCTCGGGGGCAATGAGCAGTTCTTC CASGLGGNEQFF
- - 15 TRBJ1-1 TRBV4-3 TGCGCCAGCAGCCAAGGGTACAATATGAACACTGAAGCTTTCTTT CASSQGYNMNTEAFF
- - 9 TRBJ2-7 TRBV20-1 TGCAGTGCTGGGATAGGGCAGTACTTC CSAGIGQYF